The entry below describes one T cell receptor beta chain. What it recognizes is unknown. This sample was taken from a study of cytomegalovirus exposure and HLA in healthy donors. Notes on the study in general: V- and J-gene trimming of TCR beta was linked (in a later analysis) to a missense DCLRE1C variant.

The CDR3 loop spans 18 amino acids. V was pared by 4 bases and J by 1 base, with 10 bases of the junction left unmatched. The germline V gene has CDR1 MNHNS and CDR2 SASEGT. At the time of sampling, donors were nominally healthy, though unrecorded immune exposures were likely. PCR was performed using 60 Vbeta and 13 Jbeta primers. The method was immunoSEQ multiplex PCR; TCRdb's version includes in-frame clones alone and lacks a portion of them. The sample yields over 150,000 clones, 77% seen once. The clonotype originates from a woman aged 40 to 50 in good health and CMV-seropositive. Material for sequencing was PBMCs. V and J are TRBV6-1 and TRBJ2-5; 12 positions agree with TRBD1. This chain's CDR3 is CASSGSGTGGIAQETQYF. The CDR3 region has the DNA TGTGCCAGCAGTGGATCCGGGACAGGGGGCATCGCCCAAGAGACCCAGTACTTC.